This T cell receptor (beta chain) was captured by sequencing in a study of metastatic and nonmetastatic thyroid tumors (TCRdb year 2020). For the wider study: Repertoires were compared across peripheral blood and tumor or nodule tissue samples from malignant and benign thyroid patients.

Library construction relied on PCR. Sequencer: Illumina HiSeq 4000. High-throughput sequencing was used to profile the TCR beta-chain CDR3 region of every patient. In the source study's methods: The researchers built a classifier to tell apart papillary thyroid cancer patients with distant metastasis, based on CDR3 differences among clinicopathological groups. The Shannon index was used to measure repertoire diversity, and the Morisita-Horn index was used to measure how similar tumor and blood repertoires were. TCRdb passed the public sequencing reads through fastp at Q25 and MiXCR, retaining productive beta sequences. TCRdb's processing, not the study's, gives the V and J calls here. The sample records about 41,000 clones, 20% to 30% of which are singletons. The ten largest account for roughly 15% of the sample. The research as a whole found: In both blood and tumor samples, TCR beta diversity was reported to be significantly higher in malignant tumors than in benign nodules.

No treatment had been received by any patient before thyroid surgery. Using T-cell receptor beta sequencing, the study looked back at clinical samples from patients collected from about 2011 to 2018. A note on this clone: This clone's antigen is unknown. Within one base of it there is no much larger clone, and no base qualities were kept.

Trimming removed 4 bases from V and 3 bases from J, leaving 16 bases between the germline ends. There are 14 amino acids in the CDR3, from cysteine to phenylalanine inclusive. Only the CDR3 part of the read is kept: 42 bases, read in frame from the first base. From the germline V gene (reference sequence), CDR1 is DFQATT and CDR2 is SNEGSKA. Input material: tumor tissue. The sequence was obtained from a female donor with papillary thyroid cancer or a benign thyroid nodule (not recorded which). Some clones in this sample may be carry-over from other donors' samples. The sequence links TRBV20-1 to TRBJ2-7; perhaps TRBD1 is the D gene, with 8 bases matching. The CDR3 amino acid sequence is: CSATGQGGGYEQYF. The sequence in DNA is TGCAGTGCTACTGGACAGGGAGGGGGCTACGAGCAGTACTTC.